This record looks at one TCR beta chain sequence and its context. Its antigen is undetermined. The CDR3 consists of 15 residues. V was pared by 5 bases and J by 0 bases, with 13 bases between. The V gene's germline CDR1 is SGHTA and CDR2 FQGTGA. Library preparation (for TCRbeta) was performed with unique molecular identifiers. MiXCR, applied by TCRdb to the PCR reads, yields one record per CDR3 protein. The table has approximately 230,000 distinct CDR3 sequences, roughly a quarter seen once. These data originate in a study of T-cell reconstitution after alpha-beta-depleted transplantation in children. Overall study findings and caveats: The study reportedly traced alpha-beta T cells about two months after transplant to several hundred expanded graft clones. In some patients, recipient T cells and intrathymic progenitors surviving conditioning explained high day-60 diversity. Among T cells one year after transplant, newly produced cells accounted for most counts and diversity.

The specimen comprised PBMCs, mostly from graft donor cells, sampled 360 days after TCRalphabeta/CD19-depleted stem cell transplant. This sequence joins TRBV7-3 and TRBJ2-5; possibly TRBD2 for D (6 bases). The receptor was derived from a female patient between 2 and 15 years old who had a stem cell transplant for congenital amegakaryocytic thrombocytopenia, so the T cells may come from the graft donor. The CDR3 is CASSPAGGYQETQYF. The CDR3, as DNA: TGTGCCAGCAGCCCCGCCGGAGGGTACCAAGAGACCCAGTACTTC.